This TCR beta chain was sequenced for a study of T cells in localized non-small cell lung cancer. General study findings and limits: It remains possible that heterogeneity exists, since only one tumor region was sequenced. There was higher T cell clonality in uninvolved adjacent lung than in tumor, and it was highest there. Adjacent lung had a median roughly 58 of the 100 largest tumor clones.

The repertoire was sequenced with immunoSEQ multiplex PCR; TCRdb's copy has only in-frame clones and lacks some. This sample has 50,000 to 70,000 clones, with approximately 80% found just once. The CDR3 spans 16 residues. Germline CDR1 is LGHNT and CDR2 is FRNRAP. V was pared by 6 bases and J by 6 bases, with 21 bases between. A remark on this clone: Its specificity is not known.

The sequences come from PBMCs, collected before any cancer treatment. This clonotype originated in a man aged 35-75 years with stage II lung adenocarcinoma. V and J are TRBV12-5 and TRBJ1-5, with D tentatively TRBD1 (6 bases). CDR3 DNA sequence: TGTGCTAGTGGCATGAGGGGGGGGATAGGGAGTCAGCCCCAGCATTTT. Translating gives CASGMRGGIGSQPQHF.